What follows is one T cell receptor (beta chain) and its context. The germline V gene has CDR1 SGHKS and CDR2 YYEKEE (reference sequence). The CDR3 sequence is 15 residues long. The V gene lost 6 bases and the J gene lost 7 bases, with 19 bases spanning the gap. The sample is drawn from a study of shared T cell receptors in the human thymus. The protocol was immunoSEQ multiplex PCR, while the TCRdb copy is restricted to in-frame clones and leaves out a portion. Found here are 540,000 or so clones, about 80% of them singletons; the top ten hold approximately 0.013%. The same sample was also studied in work on human thymus T cells. As that study records: Across thymic and blood repertoires, the usage of V and J genes appeared to be biased.

The source material was thymocytes. The chain carries TRBV5-5 and TRBJ2-2; D is ambiguous. The clonotype comes from a boy under three years old with a congenital heart defect. CDR3 protein: CASTLGHGAHGELFF. CDR3 DNA sequence: TGTGCCAGCACCCTGGGTCATGGAGCCCACGGGGAGCTGTTTTTT. Full variable domain (outside the CDR3, taken from reference TRBV5-5 and TRBJ2-2): DAGVTQSPTHLIKTRGQQVTLRCSPISGHKSVSWYQQVLGQGPQFIFQYYEKEERGRGNFPDRFSARQFPNYSSELNVNALLLGDSALYLCASTLGHGAHGELFFGEGSRLTVL.